This T cell receptor beta chain was sequenced for a study of blood T cell repertoires in COVID-19. This clone was observed a few times. TCRdb's table, derived via immunoSEQ multiplex PCR, lists solely in-frame clones and lacks some. The data show around 100,000 clones, with 89% seen just once and roughly a sixth held by the top ten. This sequence originates from a woman older than 75 in a cohort sampled during active COVID-19. Sequenced: peripheral blood.

The CDR3 DNA sequence: TGTGCCAGTAGCCGGACAGGAGAAGTCTCAGGGGCCAACGTCCTGACTTTC. Amino acid sequence: CASSRTGEVSGANVLTF. The chain links TRBV19 to TRBJ2-6; 7 nucleotides align to TRBD1. V shed 6 bases, J shed 4 bases, and the junction held 12 bases outside the gene matches. In germline, CDR1 is LNHDA, CDR2 SQIVND (reference sequence). This CDR3 spans 17 amino acids.